This TCR beta chain came from a study of blood T cells in healthy people across ages. In germline, CDR1 is SGHTA, CDR2 FQGNSA. The V and J ends lost 1 base and 7 bases, in that order; junction bases with no gene match: 6. CDR3 length: 15 residues. A second roughly 6 to 11 cycle PCR used barcoded and J-beta primers. TCRdb called the 5' RACE reads again in MiXCR, with one record for every CDR3 protein. Here the sample spans 650,000 to 800,000 distinct CDR3 sequences, around 42% being singletons. This clonotype was counted between two and nine times. The V and J genes are TRBV7-2 and TRBJ2-1, with 8 nucleotides matching TRBD1. The clonotype originates from a man aged 55 to 70 in good health. The material sequenced was blood. The CDR3 protein is CASSLERTGWNEQFF. CDR3 nucleotide sequence: TGTGCCAGCAGCTTAGAACGGACAGGGTGGAATGAGCAGTTCTTC. Full variable domain (missing parts from reference TRBV7-2 and TRBJ2-1): GAGVSQSPSNKVTEKGKDVELRCDPISGHTALYWYRQSLGQGLEFLIYFQGNSAPDKSGLPSDRFSAERTGGSVSTLTIQRTQQEDSAVYLCASSLERTGWNEQFFGPGTRLTVL.